These 8 T cell receptor beta chains were all obtained from the same sample, sequenced in a study of CD8 T cells in ankylosing spondylitis. Overall study findings and caveats: Seven to nine highly homologous variants made up a TCR beta motif that seemed to typify ankylosing spondylitis blood.

For these receptors, no antigen is known. In TCRdb, the 5' RACE reads were re-called with MiXCR into one record per CDR3 protein. The table has approximately 500,000 distinct CDR3 sequences, roughly 13% seen once. The sequencing sample was made of blood, either unsorted or a sorted T cell fraction (not recorded which). The source of these receptors is a male donor with ankylosing spondylitis.

The J gene is TRBJ1-2, the V gene TRBV24-1; D remains unclear. V lost 4 bases and J lost 5, with 7 bases in between. CDR1 KGHDR and CDR2 SFDVKD come from the germline V gene. This CDR3 region has 12 residues. CDR3: CATSDSGYGYTF. The CDR3 DNA reads as TGTGCCACCAGTGACTCAGGTTATGGCTACACCTTC.

This clonotype was counted a few times. The chain uses TRBV12-3 or TRBV12-4 and TRBJ1-1; perhaps TRBD1 as D (5 bases). The CDR3 consists of 12 residues. V was trimmed by 10 bases and J by 5 bases, leaving 14 bases between them. As DNA, the CDR3 is TGTGCCATCCGGGGGGGGGGTACTGAAGCTTTCTTT. It yields the protein CAIRGGGTEAFF.

This clonotype was seen ten or more times. The V gene is TRBV29-1, the J gene TRBJ2-2; 8 bases align to TRBD2. The germline V gene encodes CDR1 SQVTM and CDR2 ANQGSEA. Trimming at V came to 7 bases and at J to 7 bases, leaving 14 bases not matched to a gene. The CDR3 consists of 15 residues. Here the CDR3 reads CSAQRGGRDVGELFF. The CDR3 DNA reads TGCAGCGCCCAGCGCGGGGGGCGCGATGTCGGGGAGCTGTTTTTT.

The chain recombines TRBV6-1 with TRBJ2-5; 9 bases fit TRBD2. With 6 bases clipped from V and 5 bases from J, the junction kept 10 bases outside the gene matches. Germline V CDR1 and CDR2: MNHNS, SASEGT. The CDR3 extends over 15 amino acids. CDR3 loop: CASSRPREGLETQYF. The CDR3 DNA is TGTGCCAGCAGCCGCCCGCGGGAGGGCCTTGAGACCCAGTACTTC.

V usage is TRBV27 and J usage is TRBJ2-5, with D possibly TRBD2 on 5 matching bases. The germline V and J ends were trimmed by 8 bases and 5 bases, with 9 bases remaining between them. The CDR3 consists of 11 residues. Germline CDR1 and CDR2: MNHEY and SMNVEV (reference sequence). The CDR3 nucleotides are TGTGCCAGCCTCTCGGGGGAGACCCAGTACTTC. Its protein is CASLSGETQYF.

The J gene is TRBJ2-3, the V gene TRBV11-2, with TRBD1 matching over 11 bases. The germline CDR1 and CDR2 sequences are SGHAT and FQNNGV. V dropped 5 bases and J dropped 4; count of bases not matched to a gene: 5. This CDR3 comprises 15 residues. The CDR3 reads CASSDRTGGADTQYF. The CDR3 region has the DNA TGTGCCAGCAGCGATCGGACAGGGGGCGCAGATACGCAGTATTTT. Full variable domain (outside the CDR3, taken from reference TRBV11-2 and TRBJ2-3): EAGVAQSPRYKIIEKRQSVAFWCNPISGHATLYWYQQILGQGPKLLIQFQNNGVVDDSQLPKDRFSAERLKGVDSTLKIQPAKLEDSAVYLCASSDRTGGADTQYFGPGTRLTVL.

The chain combines TRBV7-8 with TRBJ2-5, with D possibly matching TRBD2 (7 bases). Germline-derived CDR1 and CDR2 are SGHVS and FQNEAQ. Trimming removed 5 bases from V and 5 bases from J, with 18 bases in between. The length of the CDR3 is 15 residues. CDR3 residues: CASSPAGAGGETQYF. As DNA, the CDR3 is TGTGCCAGCAGCCCCGCGGGGGCAGGAGGGGAGACCCAGTACTTC.

This clonotype came up many times. This sequence joins TRBV6-1 and TRBJ2-1, with D perhaps TRBD2 (5 bases). Germline-derived CDR1 and CDR2 are MNHNS and SASEGT. CDR3 length equals 14 residues. Trimming removed 5 bases from V and 4 bases from J, with 12 bases in between. CDR3 sequence (DNA): TGTGCCAGCAGTATTCGGGAAGCTTACAATGAGCAGTTCTTC. Protein sequence: CASSIREAYNEQFF.